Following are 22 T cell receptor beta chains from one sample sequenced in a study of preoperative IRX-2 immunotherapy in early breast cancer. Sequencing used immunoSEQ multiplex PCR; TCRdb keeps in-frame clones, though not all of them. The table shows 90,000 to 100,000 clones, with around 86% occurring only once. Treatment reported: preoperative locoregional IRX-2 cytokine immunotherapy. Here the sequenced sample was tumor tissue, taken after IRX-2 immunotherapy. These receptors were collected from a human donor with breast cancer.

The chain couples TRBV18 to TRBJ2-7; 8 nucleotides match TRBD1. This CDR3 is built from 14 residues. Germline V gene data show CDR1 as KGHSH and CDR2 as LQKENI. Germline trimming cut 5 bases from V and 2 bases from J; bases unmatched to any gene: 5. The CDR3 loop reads CASSTGQEPYEQYF. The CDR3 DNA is TGTGCCAGCTCAACGGGACAGGAACCCTACGAGCAGTACTTC.

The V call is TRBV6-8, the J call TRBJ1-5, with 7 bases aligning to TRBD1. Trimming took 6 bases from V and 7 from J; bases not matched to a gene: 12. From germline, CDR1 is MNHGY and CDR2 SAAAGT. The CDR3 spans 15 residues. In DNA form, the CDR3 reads TGTGCCAGCAGGCTACAGGGGAAGCAGGTCCAGCCCCAGCATTTT. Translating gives CASRLQGKQVQPQHF.

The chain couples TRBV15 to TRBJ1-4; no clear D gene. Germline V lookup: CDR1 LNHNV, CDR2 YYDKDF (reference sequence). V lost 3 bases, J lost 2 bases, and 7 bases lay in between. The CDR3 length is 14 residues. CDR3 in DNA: TGTGCCACCAGCAGGGGGAGTACTAATGAAAAACTGTTTTTT. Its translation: CATSRGSTNEKLFF.

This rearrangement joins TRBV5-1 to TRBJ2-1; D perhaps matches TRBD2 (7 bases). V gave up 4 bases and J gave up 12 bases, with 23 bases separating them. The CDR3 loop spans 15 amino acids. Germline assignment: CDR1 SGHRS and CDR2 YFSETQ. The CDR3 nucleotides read TGCGCCAGCAGCCCCCAGAGGGGGGGGTTAAATCGGCAGTTCTTC. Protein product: CASSPQRGGLNRQFF.

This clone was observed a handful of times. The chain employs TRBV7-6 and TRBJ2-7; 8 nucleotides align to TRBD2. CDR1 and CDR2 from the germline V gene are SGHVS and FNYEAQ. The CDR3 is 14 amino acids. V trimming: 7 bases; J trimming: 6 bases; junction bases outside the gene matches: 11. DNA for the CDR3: TGTGCCAGCACCCTACCGGGACTAGAAGTCGAGCAGTACTTC. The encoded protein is CASTLPGLEVEQYF.

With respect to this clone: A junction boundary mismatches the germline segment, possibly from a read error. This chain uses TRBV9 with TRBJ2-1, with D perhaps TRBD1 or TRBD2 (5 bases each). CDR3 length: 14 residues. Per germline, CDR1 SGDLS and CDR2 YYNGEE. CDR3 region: CASKEGSSYNEQFF. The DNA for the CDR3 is TGTGCTAGCAAAGAGGGGAGCTCCTACAATGAGCAGTTCTTC.

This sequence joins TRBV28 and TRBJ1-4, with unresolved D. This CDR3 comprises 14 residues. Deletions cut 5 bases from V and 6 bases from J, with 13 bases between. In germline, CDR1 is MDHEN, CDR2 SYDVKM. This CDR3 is CASSPDLFYEKLFF. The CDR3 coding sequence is TGTGCCAGCAGTCCCGACCTGTTCTATGAAAAACTGTTTTTT. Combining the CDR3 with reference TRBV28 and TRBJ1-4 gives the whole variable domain DVKVTQSSRYLVKRTGEKVFLECVQDMDHENMFWYRQDPGLGLRLIYFSYDVKMKEKGDIPEGYSVSREKKERFSLILESASTNQTSMYLCASSPDLFYEKLFFGSGTQLSVL.

This CDR3 reads CASSFGGPDEKLFF. DNA for the CDR3: TGTGCCAGCAGTTTTGGGGGGCCGGATGAAAAACTGTTTTTT. V usage is TRBV28 and J usage is TRBJ1-4; a possible D gene is TRBD1 (6 bases). V lost 3 bases and J lost 6, with 11 bases in between. The CDR3 covers 14 residues. The germline V gene encodes CDR1 MDHEN and CDR2 SYDVKM.

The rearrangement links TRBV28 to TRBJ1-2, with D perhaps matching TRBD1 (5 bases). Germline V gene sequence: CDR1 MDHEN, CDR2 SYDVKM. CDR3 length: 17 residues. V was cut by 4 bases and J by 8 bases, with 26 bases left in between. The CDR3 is CASSSPSTGRNLRGYTF. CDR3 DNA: TGTGCCAGCAGTTCACCCAGCACAGGCCGAAACCTGCGGGGCTACACCTTC.

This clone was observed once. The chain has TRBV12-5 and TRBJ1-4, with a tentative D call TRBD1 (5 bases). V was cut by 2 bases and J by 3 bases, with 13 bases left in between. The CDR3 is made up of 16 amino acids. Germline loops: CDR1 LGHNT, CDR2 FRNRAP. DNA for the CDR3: TGTGCTAGTGGTTTGCACTCCGGGGGGGCTAATGAAAAACTGTTTTTT. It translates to CASGLHSGGANEKLFF.

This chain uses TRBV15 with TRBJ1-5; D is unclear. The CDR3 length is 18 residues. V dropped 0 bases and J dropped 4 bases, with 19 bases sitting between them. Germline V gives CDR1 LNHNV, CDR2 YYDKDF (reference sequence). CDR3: CATSRDFPVRAPNQPQHF. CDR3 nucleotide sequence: TGTGCCACCAGCAGAGATTTCCCCGTAAGGGCCCCGAATCAGCCCCAGCATTTT.

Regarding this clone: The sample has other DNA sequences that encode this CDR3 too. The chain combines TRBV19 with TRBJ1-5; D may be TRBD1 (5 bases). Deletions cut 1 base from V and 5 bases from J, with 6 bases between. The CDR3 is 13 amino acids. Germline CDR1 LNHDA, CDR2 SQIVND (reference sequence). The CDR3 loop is CASSIVGDQPQHF. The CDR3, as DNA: TGTGCCAGTAGTATAGTAGGGGATCAGCCCCAGCATTTT.

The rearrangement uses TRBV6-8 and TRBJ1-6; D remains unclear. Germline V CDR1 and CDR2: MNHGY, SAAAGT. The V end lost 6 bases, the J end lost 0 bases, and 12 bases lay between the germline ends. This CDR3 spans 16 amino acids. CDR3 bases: TGTGCCAGCAGGCAAGACTACAGCTCCTATAATTCACCCCTCCACTTT. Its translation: CASRQDYSSYNSPLHF.

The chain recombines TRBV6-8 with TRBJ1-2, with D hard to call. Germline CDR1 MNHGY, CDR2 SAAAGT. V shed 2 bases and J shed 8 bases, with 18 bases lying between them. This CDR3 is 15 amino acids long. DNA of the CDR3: TGTGCCAGCAGTTACCCAGAGGCAGGACCAGAGGGCTACACCTTC. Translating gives CASSYPEAGPEGYTF.

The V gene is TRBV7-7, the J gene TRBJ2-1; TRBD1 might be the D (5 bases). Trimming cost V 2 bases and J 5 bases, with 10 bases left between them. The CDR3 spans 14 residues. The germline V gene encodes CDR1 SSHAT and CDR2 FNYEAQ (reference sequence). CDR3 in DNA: TGTGCCAGCAGCTTAAGTTCAGGGAACAATGAGCAGTTCTTC. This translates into CASSLSSGNNEQFF.

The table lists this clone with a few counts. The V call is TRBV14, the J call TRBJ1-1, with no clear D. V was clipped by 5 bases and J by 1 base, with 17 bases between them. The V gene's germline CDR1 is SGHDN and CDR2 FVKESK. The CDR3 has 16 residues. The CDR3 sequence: CASSNFVGNQNTEAFF. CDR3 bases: TGTGCCAGCAGCAATTTTGTAGGGAACCAGAACACTGAAGCTTTCTTT.

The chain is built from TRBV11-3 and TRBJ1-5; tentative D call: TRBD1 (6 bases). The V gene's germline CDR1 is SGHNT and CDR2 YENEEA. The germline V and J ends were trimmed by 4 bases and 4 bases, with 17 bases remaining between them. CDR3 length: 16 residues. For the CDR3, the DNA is TGTGCCAGCAGCTCCCTGACACCAGGGGCTAATCAGCCCCAGCATTTT. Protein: CASSSLTPGANQPQHF.

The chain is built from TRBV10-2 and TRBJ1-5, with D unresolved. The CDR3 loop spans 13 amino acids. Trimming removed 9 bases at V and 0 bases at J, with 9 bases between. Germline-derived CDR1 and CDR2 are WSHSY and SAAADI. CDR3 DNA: TGCGCCAGTGACGTGGATAGCAATCAGCCCCAGCATTTT. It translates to CASDVDSNQPQHF.

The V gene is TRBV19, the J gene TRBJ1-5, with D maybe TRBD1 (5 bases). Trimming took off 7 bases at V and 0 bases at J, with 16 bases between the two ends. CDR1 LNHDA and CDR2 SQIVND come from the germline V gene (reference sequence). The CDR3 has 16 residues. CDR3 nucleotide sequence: TGTGCCAGTACCTCCCTCCGACAGTATAGCAATCAGCCCCAGCATTTT. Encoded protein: CASTSLRQYSNQPQHF.

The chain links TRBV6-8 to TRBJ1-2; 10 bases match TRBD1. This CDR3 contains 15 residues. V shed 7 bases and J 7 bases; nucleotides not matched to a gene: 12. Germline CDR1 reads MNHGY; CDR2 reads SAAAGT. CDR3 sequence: CASKGLGQGFSGYTF. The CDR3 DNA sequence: TGTGCCAGCAAGGGACTGGGACAGGGGTTTAGTGGCTACACCTTC.

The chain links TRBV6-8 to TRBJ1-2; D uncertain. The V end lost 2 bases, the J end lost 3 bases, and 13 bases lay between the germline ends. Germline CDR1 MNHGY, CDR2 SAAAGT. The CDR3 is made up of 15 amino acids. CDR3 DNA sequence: TGTGCCAGCAGTTACCGTTTCCCCAGAGACTATGGCTACACCTTC. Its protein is CASSYRFPRDYGYTF.

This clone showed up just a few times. The CDR3 DNA sequence: TGTGCCAGCAGCCCAGAAGGACCCCTTTTCACAGATACGCAGTATTTT. This codes for CASSPEGPLFTDTQYF. This chain joins TRBV7-7 and TRBJ2-3, with unresolved D. V was trimmed by 5 bases and J by 2 bases, leaving 17 bases between them. Germline V gene data show CDR1 as SSHAT and CDR2 as FNYEAQ (reference sequence). The CDR3 is 16 amino acids.